The 16 T cell receptor beta chains given below trace back to one sample, sequenced in a study of high-grade serous ovarian cancer treatment subgroups. Tumor samples were taken before definitive surgery or chemotherapy. Sequencing used immunoSEQ multiplex PCR; TCRdb keeps in-frame clones, though not all of them. The sample yields around 12,000 clones, less than 90% seen once. The sample consisted of tumor tissue. The receptors shown here come from a human donor with high-grade serous ovarian cancer.

The rearrangement joins TRBV6-6 to TRBJ2-7; 7 bases match TRBD2. CDR1 is MNHNY, CDR2 SVGAGI, per germline (reference sequence). Trimming removed 5 bases from V and 11 bases from J; junction bases left unmatched: 12. The CDR3 covers 13 residues. DNA of the CDR3: TGTGCCAGCAGTCTCTTGGGGGGGGGAAGAAAGTACTTC. Translation: CASSLLGGGRKYF.

V gene TRBV7-9 combines with J gene TRBJ1-2; 7 bases are shared with TRBD1. Trimming removed 5 bases from V and 4 bases from J; junction bases left unmatched: 10. Germline CDR1 reads SEHNR; CDR2 reads FQNEAQ (reference sequence). CDR3 length: 15 amino acids. CDR3 protein: CASSLPTGRGYGYTF. DNA of the CDR3: TGTGCCAGCAGCCTACCGACAGGGAGGGGCTATGGCTACACCTTC.

J is TRBJ1-2 and V is TRBV5-1, with TRBD1 matching 7 bases. The CDR3 loop spans 12 amino acids. Germline CDR1 reads SGHRS; CDR2 reads YFSETQ. With 0 bases clipped from V and 7 bases from J, the junction kept 0 bases outside the gene matches. The CDR3 DNA follows: TGCGCCAGCAGCTTGGGACAGGGTGGCTACACCTTC. This translates into CASSLGQGGYTF.

This sequence joins TRBV19 and TRBJ2-4; D unresolved. With 5 bases removed from V and 5 bases from J, the gap between germline ends came to 13 bases. Looked up from germline, CDR1 is LNHDA and CDR2 is SQIVND (reference sequence). The CDR3 is 14 residues long. This CDR3 reads CASSLRVTQNIQYF. As DNA, the CDR3 is TGTGCCAGTAGTCTCCGGGTTACTCAAAACATTCAGTACTTC.

The chain carries TRBV7-9 and TRBJ1-3; D is unclear. The germline gives CDR1 SEHNR, CDR2 FQNEAQ (reference sequence). The CDR3 is 16 amino acids. Between the trimmed V and J ends, which lost 2 bases and 0 bases, there was a span of 11 bases. The CDR3 reads CASSLYGRSSGNTIYF. CDR3 nucleotide sequence: TGTGCCAGCAGCTTATATGGGAGGAGCTCTGGAAACACCATATATTTT.

The chain couples TRBV5-1 to TRBJ2-7; a weak D match, TRBD2 (5 bases). Trimming stripped 0 bases from V and 3 bases from J, with 13 bases between. The V gene's germline CDR1 is SGHRS and CDR2 YFSETQ. The CDR3 extends over 15 amino acids. The DNA of the CDR3 is TGCGCCAGCAGCTTGGATACCGGGAACCTCTACGAGCAGTACTTC. Its protein is CASSLDTGNLYEQYF.

In DNA form, the CDR3 reads TGCGCCAGCAGCCGAGGACTAGCTGGACCGACCGGGGAGCTGTTTTTT. Its protein is CASSRGLAGPTGELFF. The V and J genes are TRBV4-1 and TRBJ2-2, with 8 nucleotides matching TRBD2. The CDR3 runs 16 residues. Germline-derived CDR1 and CDR2 are MGHRA and YSYEKL. Trimming at V came to 4 bases and at J to 5 bases, leaving 9 bases not matched to a gene.

The chain couples TRBV6-1 to TRBJ2-2; the D gene is possibly TRBD2 (6 bases). This CDR3 region has 18 residues. Looked up from germline, CDR1 is MNHNS and CDR2 is SASEGT. Trimming cost V 4 bases and J 5 bases, with 23 bases left between them. The chain's CDR3 is CASSATGGAGWGTGELFF. CDR3 in DNA: TGTGCCAGCAGTGCCACGGGTGGGGCGGGATGGGGAACCGGGGAGCTGTTTTTT.

This chain uses TRBV5-1 with TRBJ2-5; 9 bases align to TRBD1. The J call may be in error: the DNA end matches TRBJ2-7 better. CDR1 is SGHRS and CDR2 is YFSETQ in the germline V gene. This CDR3 contains 19 residues. CDR3 sequence reads: CASSLLPWDRVILPYEQYF. Written as DNA, the CDR3 is TGCGCCAGCAGCTTATTGCCTTGGGACAGGGTGATTCTTCCCTACGAGCAGTACTTC.

This sequence joins TRBV23-1 and TRBJ2-5, with 8 bases fitting TRBD1. TRBV23-1 is an ORF, and what it does is uncertain. Trimming removed 6 bases from V and 4 bases from J; junction bases left unmatched: 13. There are 16 residues in the CDR3. CDR3 region: CASSQTDRGEGETQYF. The CDR3 DNA sequence: TGCGCCAGCAGCCAAACCGACAGGGGAGAAGGAGAGACCCAGTACTTC.

This chain links TRBV11-3 with TRBJ2-6; the D is unclear. CDR1 and CDR2 from the germline V gene are SGHNT and YENEEA. The CDR3 spans 14 residues. Deletions cut 5 bases from V and 9 bases from J, with 14 bases between. Written as DNA, the CDR3 is TGTGCCAGCAGCCCCCTCGCCAACGACAACGTCCTGACTTTC. Its translation: CASSPLANDNVLTF. The full variable domain, in which reference TRBV11-3 and TRBJ2-6 provide the parts outside the CDR3, is EAGVVQSPRYKIIEKKQPVAFWCNPISGHNTLYWYLQNLGQGPELLIRYENEEAVDDSQLPKDRFSAERLKGVDSTLKIQPAELGDSAVYLCASSPLANDNVLTFGAGSRLTVL.

J is TRBJ1-4 and V is TRBV19, with 9 nucleotides matching TRBD1. Looked up from germline, CDR1 is LNHDA and CDR2 is SQIVND (reference sequence). Trimming took 3 bases from V and 7 from J; bases not matched to a gene: 9. CDR3 size: 16 residues. This chain's CDR3 is CASSIPLGQGTEKLFF. The DNA of the CDR3 is TGTGCCAGTAGTATCCCCCTGGGACAGGGCACTGAAAAACTGTTTTTT.

The chain links TRBV15 to TRBJ2-3, with D tentatively TRBD2 (6 bases). Trimming took 3 bases from V and 4 from J, leaving 17 bases between them. This CDR3 comprises 16 residues. CDR1 LNHNV and CDR2 YYDKDF come from the germline V gene (reference sequence). The CDR3 DNA reads TGTGCCACCAGCAGGGGCGGGACTTTCAAGGCAGATACGCAGTATTTT. Protein: CATSRGGTFKADTQYF.

V usage is TRBV19 and J usage is TRBJ2-1; D perhaps matches TRBD2 (5 bases). Germline assignment: CDR1 LNHDA and CDR2 SQIVND (reference sequence). Deletions cut 1 base from V and 6 bases from J, with 10 bases between. The CDR3 extends over 14 amino acids. The CDR3 region has the DNA TGTGCCAGTAGTATAGGAGCGGAGCTCAATGAGCAGTTCTTC. Its translation is CASSIGAELNEQFF.

The CDR3 bases are TGTGCCAGCTCTCCGCCAGCTTCCTACAATGAGCAGTTCTTC. Encoded protein: CASSPPASYNEQFF. The chain combines TRBV5-4 with TRBJ2-1; unclear D gene. The CDR3 sequence is 14 residues long. Germline-derived CDR1 and CDR2 are SGHNT and YYREEE (reference sequence). The V and J ends lost 7 bases and 1 base respectively, with 12 bases between them. Combining the CDR3 with reference TRBV5-4 and TRBJ2-1 gives the whole variable domain ETGVTQSPTHLIKTRGQQVTLRCSSQSGHNTVSWYQQALGQGPQFIFQYYREEENGRGNFPPRFSGLQFPNYSSELNVNALELDDSALYLCASSPPASYNEQFFGPGTRLTVL.

The chain couples TRBV15 to TRBJ2-1; 10 nucleotides agree with TRBD2. Germline CDR1 LNHNV, CDR2 YYDKDF (reference sequence). The CDR3 has 15 amino acids. The V and J ends lost 3 bases and 7 bases, in that order; junction bases with no gene match: 6. The CDR3 region is CATSSRLAGSNEQFF. DNA for the CDR3: TGTGCCACCAGCAGCCGACTAGCGGGCTCGAATGAGCAGTTCTTC.